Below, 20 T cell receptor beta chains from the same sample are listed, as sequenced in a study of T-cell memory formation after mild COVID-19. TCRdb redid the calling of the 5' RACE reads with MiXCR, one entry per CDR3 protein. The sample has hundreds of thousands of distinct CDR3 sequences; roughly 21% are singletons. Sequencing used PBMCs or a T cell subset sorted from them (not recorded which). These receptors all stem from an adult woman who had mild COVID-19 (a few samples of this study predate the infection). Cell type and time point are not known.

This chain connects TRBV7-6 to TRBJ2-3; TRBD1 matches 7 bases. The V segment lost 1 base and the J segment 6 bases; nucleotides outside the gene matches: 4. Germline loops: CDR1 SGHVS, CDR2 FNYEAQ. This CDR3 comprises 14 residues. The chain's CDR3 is CASSLEGTADTQYF. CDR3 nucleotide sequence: TGTGCCAGCAGCTTAGAAGGGACAGCGGATACGCAGTATTTT.

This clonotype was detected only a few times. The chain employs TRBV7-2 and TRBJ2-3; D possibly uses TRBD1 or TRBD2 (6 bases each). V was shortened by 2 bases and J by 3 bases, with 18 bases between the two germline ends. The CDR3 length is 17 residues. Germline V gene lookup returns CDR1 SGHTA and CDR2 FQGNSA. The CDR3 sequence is CASSLRRGRGRTDTQYF. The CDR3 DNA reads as TGTGCCAGCAGCTTACGTCGGGGTAGGGGGAGGACAGATACGCAGTATTTT.

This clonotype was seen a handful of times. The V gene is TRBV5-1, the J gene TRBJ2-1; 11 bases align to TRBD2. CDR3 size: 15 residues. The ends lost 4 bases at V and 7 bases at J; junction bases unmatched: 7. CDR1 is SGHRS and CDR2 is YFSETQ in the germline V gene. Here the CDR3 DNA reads TGCGCCAGCAGCCCAGGGACTAGCGGCCTAAATGAGCAGTTCTTC. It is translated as CASSPGTSGLNEQFF.

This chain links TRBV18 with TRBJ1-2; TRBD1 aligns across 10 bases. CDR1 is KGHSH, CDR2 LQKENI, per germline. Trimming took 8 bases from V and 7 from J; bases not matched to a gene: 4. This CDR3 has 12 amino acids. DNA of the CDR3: TGTGCCAGCCTACGGACAGGGGGTGGCTACACCTTC. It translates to CASLRTGGGYTF. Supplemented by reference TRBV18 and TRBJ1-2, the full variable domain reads NAGVMQNPRHLVRRRGQEARLRCSPMKGHSHVYWYRQLPEEGLKFMVYLQKENIIDESGMPKERFSAEFPKEGPSILRIQQVVRGDSAAYFCASLRTGGGYTFGSGTRLTVV.

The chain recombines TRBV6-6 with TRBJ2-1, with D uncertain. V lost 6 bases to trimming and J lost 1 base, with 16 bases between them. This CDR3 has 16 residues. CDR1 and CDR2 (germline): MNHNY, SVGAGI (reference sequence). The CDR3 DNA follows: TGTGCCAGCAGAGCTCATTCAGAGAGATCCTACAATGAGCAGTTCTTC. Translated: CASRAHSERSYNEQFF.

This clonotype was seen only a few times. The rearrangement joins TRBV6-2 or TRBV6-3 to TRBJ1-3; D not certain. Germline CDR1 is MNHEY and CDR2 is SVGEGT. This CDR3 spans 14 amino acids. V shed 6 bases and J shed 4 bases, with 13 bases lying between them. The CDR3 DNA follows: TGTGCCAGCAGCTTCGGACTGGAGGGAAACACCATATATTTT. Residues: CASSFGLEGNTIYF.

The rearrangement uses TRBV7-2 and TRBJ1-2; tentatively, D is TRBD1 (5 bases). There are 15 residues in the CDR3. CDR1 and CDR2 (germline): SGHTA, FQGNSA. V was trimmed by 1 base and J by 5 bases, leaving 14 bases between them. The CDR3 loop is CASSLGRQGFYGYTF. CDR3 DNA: TGTGCCAGCAGCTTAGGGCGGCAGGGTTTTTATGGCTACACCTTC.

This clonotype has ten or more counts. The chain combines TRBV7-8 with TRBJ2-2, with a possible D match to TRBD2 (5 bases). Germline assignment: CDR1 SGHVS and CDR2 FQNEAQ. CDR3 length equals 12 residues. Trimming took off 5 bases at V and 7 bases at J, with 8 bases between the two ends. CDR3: CASSLRGGELFF. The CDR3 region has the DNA TGTGCCAGCAGCCTTCGGGGCGGGGAGCTGTTTTTT.

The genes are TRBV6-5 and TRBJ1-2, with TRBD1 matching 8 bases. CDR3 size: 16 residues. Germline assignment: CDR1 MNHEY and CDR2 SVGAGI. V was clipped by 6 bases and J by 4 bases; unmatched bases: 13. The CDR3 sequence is CASSETQGASGYGYTF. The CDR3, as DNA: TGTGCCAGCAGCGAAACCCAGGGGGCCAGTGGCTATGGCTACACCTTC.

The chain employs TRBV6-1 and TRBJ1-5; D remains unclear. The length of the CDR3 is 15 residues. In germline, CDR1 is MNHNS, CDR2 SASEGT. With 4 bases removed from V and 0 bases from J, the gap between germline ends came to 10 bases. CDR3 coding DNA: TGTGCCAGCAGTGCCGTCGGCAATAGCAATCAGCCCCAGCATTTT. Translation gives CASSAVGNSNQPQHF.

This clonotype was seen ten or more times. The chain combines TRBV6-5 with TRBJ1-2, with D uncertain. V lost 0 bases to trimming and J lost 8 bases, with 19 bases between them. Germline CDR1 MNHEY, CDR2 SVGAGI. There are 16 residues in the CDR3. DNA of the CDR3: TGTGCCAGCAGTTACTCGTCCCGGGCCCCCGGCTCGGGCTACACCTTC. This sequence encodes CASSYSSRAPGSGYTF.

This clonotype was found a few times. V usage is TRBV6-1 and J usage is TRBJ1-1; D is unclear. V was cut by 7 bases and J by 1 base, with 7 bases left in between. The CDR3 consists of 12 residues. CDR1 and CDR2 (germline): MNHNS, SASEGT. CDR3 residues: CASKYKNTEAFF. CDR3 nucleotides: TGTGCCAGCAAATACAAGAACACTGAAGCTTTCTTT.

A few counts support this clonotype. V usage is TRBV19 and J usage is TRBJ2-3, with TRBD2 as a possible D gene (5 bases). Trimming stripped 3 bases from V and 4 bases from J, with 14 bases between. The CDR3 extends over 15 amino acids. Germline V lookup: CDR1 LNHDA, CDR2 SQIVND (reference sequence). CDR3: CASSMMALRADTQYF. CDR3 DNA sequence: TGTGCCAGTAGTATGATGGCATTGAGGGCAGATACGCAGTATTTT. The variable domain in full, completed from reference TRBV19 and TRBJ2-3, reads DGGITQSPKYLFRKEGQNVTLSCEQNLNHDAMYWYRQDPGQGLRLIYYSQIVNDFQKGDIAEGYSVSREKKESFPLTVTSAQKNPTAFYLCASSMMALRADTQYFGPGTRLTVL.

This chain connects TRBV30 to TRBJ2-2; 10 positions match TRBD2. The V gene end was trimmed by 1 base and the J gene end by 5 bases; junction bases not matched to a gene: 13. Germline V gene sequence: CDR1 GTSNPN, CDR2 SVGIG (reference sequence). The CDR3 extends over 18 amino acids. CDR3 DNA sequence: TGTGCCTGGAGTGAGGCTAGCGGGAGCCCCGGTTGGACCGGGGAGCTGTTTTTT. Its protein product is CAWSEASGSPGWTGELFF.

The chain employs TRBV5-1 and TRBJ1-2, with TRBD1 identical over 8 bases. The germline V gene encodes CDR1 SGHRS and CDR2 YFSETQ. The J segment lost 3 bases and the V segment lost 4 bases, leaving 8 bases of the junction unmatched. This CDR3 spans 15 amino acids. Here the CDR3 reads CASSPRDRHYYGYTF. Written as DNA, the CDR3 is TGCGCCAGCAGCCCCCGGGACAGGCACTACTATGGCTACACCTTC.

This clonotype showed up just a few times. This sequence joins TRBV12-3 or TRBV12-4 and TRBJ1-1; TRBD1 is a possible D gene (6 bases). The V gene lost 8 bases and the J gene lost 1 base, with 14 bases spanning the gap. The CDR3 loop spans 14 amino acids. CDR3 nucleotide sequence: TGTGCCAGCGCCTGGGGGGGGGCGAACACTGAAGCTTTCTTT. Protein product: CASAWGGANTEAFF.

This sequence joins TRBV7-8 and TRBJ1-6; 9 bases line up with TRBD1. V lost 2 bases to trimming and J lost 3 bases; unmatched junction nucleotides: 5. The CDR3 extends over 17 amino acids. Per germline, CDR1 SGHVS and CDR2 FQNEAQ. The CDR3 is CASSLTATGGYNSPLHF. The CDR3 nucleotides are TGTGCCAGCAGCTTAACGGCGACAGGGGGCTATAATTCACCCCTCCACTTT.

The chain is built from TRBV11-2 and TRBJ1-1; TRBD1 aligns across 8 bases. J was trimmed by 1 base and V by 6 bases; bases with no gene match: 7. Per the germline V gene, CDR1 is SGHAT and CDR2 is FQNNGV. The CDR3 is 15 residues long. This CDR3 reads CASRSRQGRNTEAFF. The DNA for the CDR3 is TGTGCCAGCAGATCAAGACAGGGGAGGAACACTGAAGCTTTCTTT.

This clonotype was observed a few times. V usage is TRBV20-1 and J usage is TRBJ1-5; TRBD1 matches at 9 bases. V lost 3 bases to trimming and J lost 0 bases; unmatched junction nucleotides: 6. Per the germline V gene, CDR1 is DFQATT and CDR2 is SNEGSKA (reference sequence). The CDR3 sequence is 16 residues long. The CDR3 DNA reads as TGCAGTGCTAGTCCCGGGACAGGGAGTAGCAATCAGCCCCAGCATTTT. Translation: CSASPGTGSSNQPQHF.

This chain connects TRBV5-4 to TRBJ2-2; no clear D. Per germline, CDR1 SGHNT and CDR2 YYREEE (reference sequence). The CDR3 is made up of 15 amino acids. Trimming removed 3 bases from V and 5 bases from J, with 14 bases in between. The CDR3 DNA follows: TGTGCCAGCAGCTCCGGCAGATCGAGGACCGGGGAGCTGTTTTTT. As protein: CASSSGRSRTGELFF.